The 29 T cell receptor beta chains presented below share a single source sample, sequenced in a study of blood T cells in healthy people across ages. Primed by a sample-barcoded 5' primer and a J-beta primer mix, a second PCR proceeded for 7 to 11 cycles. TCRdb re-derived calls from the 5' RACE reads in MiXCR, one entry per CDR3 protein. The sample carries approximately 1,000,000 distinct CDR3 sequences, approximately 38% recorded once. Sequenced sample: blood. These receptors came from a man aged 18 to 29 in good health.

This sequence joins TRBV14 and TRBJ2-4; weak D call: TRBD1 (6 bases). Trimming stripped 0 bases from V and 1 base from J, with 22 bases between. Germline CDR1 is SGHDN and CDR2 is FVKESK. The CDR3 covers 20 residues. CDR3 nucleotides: TGTGCCAGCAGCCAAGATCCCCCAGGGACACTTCCAGGGGCCAAAAACATTCAGTACTTC. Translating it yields CASSQDPPGTLPGAKNIQYF.

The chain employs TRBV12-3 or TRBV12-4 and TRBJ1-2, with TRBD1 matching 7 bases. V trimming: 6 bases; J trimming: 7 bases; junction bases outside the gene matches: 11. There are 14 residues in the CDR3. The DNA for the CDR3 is TGTGCCAGCAGCGGAACCGGGACAGTGGGTGGCTACACCTTC. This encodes CASSGTGTVGGYTF.

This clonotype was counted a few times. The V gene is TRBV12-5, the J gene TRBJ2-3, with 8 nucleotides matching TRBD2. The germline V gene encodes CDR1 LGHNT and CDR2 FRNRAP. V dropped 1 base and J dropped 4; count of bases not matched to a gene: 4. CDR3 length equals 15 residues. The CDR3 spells CASGLGAGESDTQYF. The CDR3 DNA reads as TGTGCTAGTGGTTTGGGAGCGGGGGAGTCAGATACGCAGTATTTT.

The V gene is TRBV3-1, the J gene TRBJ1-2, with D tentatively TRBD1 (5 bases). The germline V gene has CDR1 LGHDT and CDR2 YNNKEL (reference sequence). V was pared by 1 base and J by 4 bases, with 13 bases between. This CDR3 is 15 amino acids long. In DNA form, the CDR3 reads TGTGCCAGCAGCCAAGCGGTTTGGGGCGGCTATGGCTACACCTTC. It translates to CASSQAVWGGYGYTF.

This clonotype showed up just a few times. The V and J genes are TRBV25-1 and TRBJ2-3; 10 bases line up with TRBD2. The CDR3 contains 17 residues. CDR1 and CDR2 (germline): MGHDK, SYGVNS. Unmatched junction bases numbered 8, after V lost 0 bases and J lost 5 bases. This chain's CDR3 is CASSEYRVAGGLDTQYF. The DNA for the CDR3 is TGTGCCAGCAGTGAATATAGAGTAGCGGGGGGCCTAGATACGCAGTATTTT.

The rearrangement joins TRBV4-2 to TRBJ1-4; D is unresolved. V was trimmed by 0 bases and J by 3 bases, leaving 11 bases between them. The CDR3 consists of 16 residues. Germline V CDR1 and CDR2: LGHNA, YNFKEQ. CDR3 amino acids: CASSQDVGRPNEKLFF. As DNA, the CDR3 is TGTGCCAGCAGCCAAGATGTCGGGCGGCCTAATGAAAAACTGTTTTTT.

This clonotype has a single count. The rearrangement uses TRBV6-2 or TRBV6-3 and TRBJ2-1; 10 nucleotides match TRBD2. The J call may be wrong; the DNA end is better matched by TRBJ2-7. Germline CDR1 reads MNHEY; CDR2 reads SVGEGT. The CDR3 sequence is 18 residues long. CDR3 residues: CASSYSIGTSESYNEQYF. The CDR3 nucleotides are TGTGCCAGCAGTTACTCGATCGGGACTAGCGAATCCTACAATGAGCAGTACTTC.

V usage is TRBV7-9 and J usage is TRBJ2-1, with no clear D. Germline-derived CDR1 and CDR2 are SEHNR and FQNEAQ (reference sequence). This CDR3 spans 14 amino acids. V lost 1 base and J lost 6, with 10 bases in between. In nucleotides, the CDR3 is TGTGCCAGCAGCTTAGGTGGGGTCCCCAATGAGCAGTTCTTC. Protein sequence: CASSLGGVPNEQFF.

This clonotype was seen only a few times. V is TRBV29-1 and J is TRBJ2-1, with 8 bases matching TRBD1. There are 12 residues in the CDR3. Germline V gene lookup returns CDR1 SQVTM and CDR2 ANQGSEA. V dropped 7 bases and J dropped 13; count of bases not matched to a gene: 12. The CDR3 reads CSGSAGGGQQFF. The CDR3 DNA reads TGCAGCGGTTCGGCAGGGGGCGGCCAACAGTTCTTC.

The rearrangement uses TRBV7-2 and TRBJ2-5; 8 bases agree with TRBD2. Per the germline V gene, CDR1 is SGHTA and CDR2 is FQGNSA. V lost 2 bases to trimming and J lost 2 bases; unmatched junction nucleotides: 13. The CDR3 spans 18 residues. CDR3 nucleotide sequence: TGTGCCAGCAGCTTAATACCGATTAGCGGGGTGATACAAGAGACCCAGTACTTC. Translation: CASSLIPISGVIQETQYF.

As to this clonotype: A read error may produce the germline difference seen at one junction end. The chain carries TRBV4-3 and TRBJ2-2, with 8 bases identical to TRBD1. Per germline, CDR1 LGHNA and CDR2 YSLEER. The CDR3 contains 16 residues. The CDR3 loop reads CASRQDGTGNTGELFF. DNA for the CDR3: TGCGCCAGCAGACAAGACGGGACAGGAAACACCGGGGAGCTGTTTTTT.

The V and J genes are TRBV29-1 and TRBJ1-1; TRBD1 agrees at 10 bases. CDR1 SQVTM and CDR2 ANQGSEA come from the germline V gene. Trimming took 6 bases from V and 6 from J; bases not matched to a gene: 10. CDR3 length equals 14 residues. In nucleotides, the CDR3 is TGCAGCGTGGGAAGGGCAGGGACAGGGGCTGAAGCTTTCTTT. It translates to CSVGRAGTGAEAFF.

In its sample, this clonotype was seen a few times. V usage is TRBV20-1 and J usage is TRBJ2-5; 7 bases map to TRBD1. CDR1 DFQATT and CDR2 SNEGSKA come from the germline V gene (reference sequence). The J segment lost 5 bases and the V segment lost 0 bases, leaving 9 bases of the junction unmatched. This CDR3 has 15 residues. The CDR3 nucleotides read TGCAGTGCTAGAGATCCCTCGGACAGGATCGAGACCCAGTACTTC. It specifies CSARDPSDRIETQYF.

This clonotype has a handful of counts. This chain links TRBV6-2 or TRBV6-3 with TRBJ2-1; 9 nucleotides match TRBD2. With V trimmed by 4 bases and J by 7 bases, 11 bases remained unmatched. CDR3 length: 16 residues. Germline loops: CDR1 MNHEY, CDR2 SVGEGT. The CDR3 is CASSWIAGGPWNEQFF. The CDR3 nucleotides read TGTGCCAGCAGTTGGATTGCGGGGGGGCCTTGGAATGAGCAGTTCTTC.

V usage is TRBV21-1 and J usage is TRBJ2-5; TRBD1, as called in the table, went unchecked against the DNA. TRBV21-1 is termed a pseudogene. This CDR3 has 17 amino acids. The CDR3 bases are TGTGCCAGCAGCGGACGAAGAGACAGGGCCTCCCAAGAGACCCAGTACTTC. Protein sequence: CASSGRRDRASQETQYF.

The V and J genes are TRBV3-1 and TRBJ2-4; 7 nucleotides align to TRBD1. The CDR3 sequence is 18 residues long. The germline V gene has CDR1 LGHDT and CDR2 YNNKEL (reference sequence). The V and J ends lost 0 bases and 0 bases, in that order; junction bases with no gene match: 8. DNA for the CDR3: TGTGCCAGCAGCCAAGACACGGGACAGCTCTTAGCCAAAAACATTCAGTACTTC. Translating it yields CASSQDTGQLLAKNIQYF.

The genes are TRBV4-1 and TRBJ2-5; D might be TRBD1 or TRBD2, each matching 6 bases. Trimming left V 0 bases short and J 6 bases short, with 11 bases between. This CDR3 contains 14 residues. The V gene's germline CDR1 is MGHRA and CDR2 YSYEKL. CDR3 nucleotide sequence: TGCGCCAGCAGCCAAGATCCGGGGGCGAAGACCCAGTACTTC. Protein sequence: CASSQDPGAKTQYF.

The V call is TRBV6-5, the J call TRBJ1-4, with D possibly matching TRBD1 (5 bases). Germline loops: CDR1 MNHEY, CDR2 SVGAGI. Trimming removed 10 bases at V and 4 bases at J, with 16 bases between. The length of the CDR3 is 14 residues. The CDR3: CATTRNRNNEKLFF. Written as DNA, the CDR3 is TGTGCCACCACGAGGAACAGGAATAATGAAAAACTGTTTTTT.

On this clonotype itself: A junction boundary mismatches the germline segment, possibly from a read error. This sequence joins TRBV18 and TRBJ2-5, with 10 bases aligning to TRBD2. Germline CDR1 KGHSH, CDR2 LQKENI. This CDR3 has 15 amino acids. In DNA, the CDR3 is TGTGCCAGCTCCCCACTAGCGGGGACTCAAGAGACCCAGTACTTC. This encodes CASSPLAGTQETQYF.

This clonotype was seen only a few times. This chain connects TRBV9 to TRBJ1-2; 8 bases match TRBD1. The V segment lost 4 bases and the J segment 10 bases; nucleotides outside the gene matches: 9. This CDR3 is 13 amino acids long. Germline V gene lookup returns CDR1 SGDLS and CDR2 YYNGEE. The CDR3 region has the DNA TGTGCCAGCAGCCTATCAGTACAGGGGGACTACACCTTC. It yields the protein CASSLSVQGDYTF.

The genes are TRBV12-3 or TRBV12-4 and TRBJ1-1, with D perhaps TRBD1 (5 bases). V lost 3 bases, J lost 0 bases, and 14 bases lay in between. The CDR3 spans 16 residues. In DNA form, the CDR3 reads TGTGCCAGCAGTTTCGGGCGGACATCTATGAACACTGAAGCTTTCTTT. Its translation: CASSFGRTSMNTEAFF.

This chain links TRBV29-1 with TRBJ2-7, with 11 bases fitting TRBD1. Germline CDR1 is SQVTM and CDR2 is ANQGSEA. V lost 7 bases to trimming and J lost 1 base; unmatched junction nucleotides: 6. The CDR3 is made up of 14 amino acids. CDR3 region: CSARTGGISYEQYF. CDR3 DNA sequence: TGCAGCGCCCGGACAGGGGGCATTTCCTACGAGCAGTACTTC.

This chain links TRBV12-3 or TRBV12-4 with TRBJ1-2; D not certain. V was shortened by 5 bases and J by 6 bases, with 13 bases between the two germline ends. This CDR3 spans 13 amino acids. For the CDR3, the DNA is TGTGCCAGCAGTACCGGGAGAGGAAATGGCTACACCTTC. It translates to CASSTGRGNGYTF.

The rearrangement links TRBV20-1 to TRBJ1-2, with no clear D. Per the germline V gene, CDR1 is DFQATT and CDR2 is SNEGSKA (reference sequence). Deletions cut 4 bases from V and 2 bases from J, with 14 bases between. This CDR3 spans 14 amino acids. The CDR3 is CSATVPSKNYGYTF. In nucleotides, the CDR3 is TGCAGTGCTACGGTCCCCAGTAAAAACTATGGCTACACCTTC.

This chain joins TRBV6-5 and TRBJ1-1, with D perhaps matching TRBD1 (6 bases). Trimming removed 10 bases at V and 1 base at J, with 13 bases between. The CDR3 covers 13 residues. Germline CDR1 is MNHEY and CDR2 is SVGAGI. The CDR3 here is CATFIQGNTEAFF. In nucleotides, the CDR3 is TGTGCCACTTTCATACAGGGGAACACTGAAGCTTTCTTT.

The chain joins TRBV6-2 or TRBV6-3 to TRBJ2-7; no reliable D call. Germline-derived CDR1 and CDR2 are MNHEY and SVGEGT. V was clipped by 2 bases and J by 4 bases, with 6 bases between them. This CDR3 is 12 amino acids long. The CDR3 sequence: CASSYPGYEQYF. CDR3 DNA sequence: TGTGCCAGCAGTTACCCGGGTTACGAGCAGTACTTC.

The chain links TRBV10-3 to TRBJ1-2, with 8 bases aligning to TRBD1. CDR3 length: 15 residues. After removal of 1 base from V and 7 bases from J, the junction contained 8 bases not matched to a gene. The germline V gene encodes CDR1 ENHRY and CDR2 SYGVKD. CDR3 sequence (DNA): TGTGCCATCAGTGAGTTACGGGACAGGTCATCTGGCTACACCTTC. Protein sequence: CAISELRDRSSGYTF.

The CDR3, as DNA: TGTGCCAGCAGTTTCGGACAGGGTAAAGTATACGAGCAGTACTTC. Its translation is CASSFGQGKVYEQYF. The chain joins TRBV27 to TRBJ2-7; 8 bases are a match to TRBD1. Germline trimming cut 3 bases from V and 4 bases from J; bases unmatched to any gene: 8. CDR1 and CDR2 from the germline V gene are MNHEY and SMNVEV (reference sequence). The CDR3 has 15 residues.

The CDR3 DNA reads TGTGCCATCAGGGCCAGCGGGGATACGCAGTATTTT. This sequence encodes CAIRASGDTQYF. V is TRBV10-3 and J is TRBJ2-3, with D tentatively TRBD2 (6 bases). The CDR3 consists of 12 residues. The V end was cut by 6 bases, the J end by 6 bases, with 10 bases between. The germline V gene encodes CDR1 ENHRY and CDR2 SYGVKD.